Listed here are 20 T cell receptor beta chains from one sample, sequenced in a study of CD8 T cells in Susac syndrome. Reverse transcription of roughly 0.45 to 1 ug RNA was carried out with random hexamers. TCRdb ran MiXCR on the immunoSEQ multiplex PCR reads and lists one entry per CDR3 protein. The table has around 200,000 distinct CDR3 sequences, roughly 94% seen once. Sequencing input: CD4+ T cells from PBMCs. The source is a human donor with multiple sclerosis.

This rearrangement joins TRBV27 to TRBJ2-3; D gene ambiguous. Germline lookup yields CDR1 MNHEY and CDR2 SMNVEV (reference sequence). V was trimmed by 5 bases and J by 4 bases, leaving 13 bases between them. The CDR3 consists of 14 residues. The CDR3 protein is CASSPSSIPDTQYF. The CDR3 nucleotides read TGTGCCAGCAGTCCCTCTAGTATCCCAGATACGCAGTATTTT.

The rearrangement joins TRBV12-3 or TRBV12-4 to TRBJ1-2, with D maybe TRBD1 (5 bases). The V end lost 6 bases, the J end lost 4 bases, and 15 bases lay between the germline ends. The CDR3 is made up of 14 amino acids. DNA of the CDR3: TGTGCCAGCAGGAAAACGGGGCGGTTCTATGGCTACACCTTC. This sequence encodes CASRKTGRFYGYTF.

V is TRBV12-3 or TRBV12-4 and J is TRBJ1-2, with D uncertain. The CDR3 loop spans 15 amino acids. V lost 5 bases, J lost 6 bases, and 19 bases lay in between. The CDR3 DNA sequence: TGTGCCAGCAGTCCGACTTTGCGAGGGAAGAATGGCTACACCTTC. Its protein product is CASSPTLRGKNGYTF.

CDR3: CASSLDHNNYGYTF. The CDR3 DNA follows: TGTGCCAGCAGCTTGGACCACAATAACTATGGCTACACCTTC. The V gene is TRBV7-2, the J gene TRBJ1-2; D unclear. Germline V gives CDR1 SGHTA, CDR2 FQGNSA. Trimming shortened V by 3 bases and J by 1 base, and 9 bases separated the two germline ends. The CDR3 loop spans 14 amino acids.

As DNA, the CDR3 is TGTGCCTGGAGTGTACAACGGATTTATGGCTACACCTTC. Translation: CAWSVQRIYGYTF. This chain joins TRBV30 and TRBJ1-2; D remains unclear. Trimming stripped 0 bases from V and 5 bases from J, with 10 bases between. CDR3 length equals 13 residues. Per the germline V gene, CDR1 is GTSNPN and CDR2 is SVGIG (reference sequence).

This clonotype was recorded once. The rearrangement uses TRBV6-1 and TRBJ2-3; a possible D gene is TRBD1 (5 bases). The CDR3 covers 18 residues. In germline, CDR1 is MNHNS, CDR2 SASEGT. V was clipped by 6 bases and J by 5 bases, with 27 bases between them. The CDR3 here is CASSPARRTRDLVDTQYF. DNA of the CDR3: TGTGCCAGCAGCCCCGCCCGCAGGACCAGGGATTTAGTAGATACGCAGTATTTT.

This clonotype has a single count. The chain recombines TRBV14 with TRBJ2-1, with D maybe TRBD2 (5 bases). The germline gives CDR1 SGHDN, CDR2 FVKESK. The CDR3 length is 12 residues. V was cut by 6 bases and J by 10 bases, with 13 bases left in between. The CDR3 DNA sequence: TGTGCCAGCAGGGGTTCCAGCGGCGAGCAGTTCTTC. Its protein product is CASRGSSGEQFF.

The chain links TRBV29-1 to TRBJ2-2; 8 positions match TRBD1. This CDR3 comprises 14 residues. Germline-derived CDR1 and CDR2 are SQVTM and ANQGSEA. Unmatched junction bases numbered 5, after V lost 7 bases and J lost 1 base. CDR3 coding DNA: TGCAGCGCCGGACAGGGCCTGAACACCGGGGAGCTGTTTTTT. Protein: CSAGQGLNTGELFF.

The chain carries TRBV7-3 and TRBJ2-2; no definite D call. Germline CDR1 is SGHTA and CDR2 is FQGTGA. With 1 base removed from V and 5 bases from J, the gap between germline ends came to 11 bases. The CDR3 runs 15 residues. The CDR3 is CASSLRGSRTGELFF. In DNA form, the CDR3 reads TGTGCCAGCAGCTTAAGAGGCAGCCGAACCGGGGAGCTGTTTTTT.

The chain recombines TRBV20-1 with TRBJ1-2, with a weak D call TRBD1 (5 bases). The CDR3 is made up of 12 amino acids. CDR1 and CDR2 (germline): DFQATT, SNEGSKA (reference sequence). The V and J ends lost 2 bases and 4 bases respectively, with 8 bases between them. This CDR3 reads CSARYGTYGYTF. For the CDR3, the DNA is TGCAGTGCTAGATACGGGACCTATGGCTACACCTTC.

The V call is TRBV3-1, the J call TRBJ1-5, with D unclear. Germline assignment: CDR1 LGHDT and CDR2 YNNKEL (reference sequence). Trimming pared 0 bases from V and 4 bases from J, leaving 10 bases between. This CDR3 has 15 amino acids. DNA of the CDR3: TGTGCCAGCAGCCAAGATACAAGGGCTAATCAGCCCCAGCATTTT. This sequence encodes CASSQDTRANQPQHF.

The rearrangement joins TRBV5-6 to TRBJ2-7; 8 positions match TRBD1. V lost 3 bases to trimming and J lost 6 bases; unmatched junction nucleotides: 5. From germline, CDR1 is SGHDT and CDR2 YYEEEE. The CDR3 is 13 residues long. CDR3 residues: CASSSGQGFEQYF. In nucleotides, the CDR3 is TGTGCCAGCAGCTCTGGACAGGGATTCGAGCAGTACTTC.

The chain has TRBV27 and TRBJ1-1; TRBD1 aligns across 7 bases. J gave up 4 bases and V 7 bases, and 9 bases lay outside the gene matches. Per the germline V gene, CDR1 is MNHEY and CDR2 is SMNVEV (reference sequence). This CDR3 spans 14 amino acids. CDR3: CASKLQGIPTEAFF. The CDR3, as DNA: TGTGCCAGCAAATTACAGGGGATCCCCACTGAAGCTTTCTTT.

The chain couples TRBV29-1 to TRBJ1-5; tentatively, D is TRBD1 (6 bases). This CDR3 has 13 residues. Trimming took 4 bases from V and 6 from J, leaving 13 bases between them. Germline CDR1 and CDR2: SQVTM and ANQGSEA. CDR3 residues: CSVGQGKAQPQHF. The CDR3 coding sequence is TGCAGCGTTGGTCAGGGGAAAGCTCAGCCCCAGCATTTT.

This clonotype was detected a few times. The V call is TRBV20-1, the J call TRBJ1-5, with D unresolved. Germline V gives CDR1 DFQATT, CDR2 SNEGSKA (reference sequence). This CDR3 has 14 amino acids. Deletions cut 3 bases from V and 4 bases from J, with 13 bases between. CDR3 DNA: TGCAGTGCTAGGAGGCGGGCGGGAAATCAGCCCCAGCATTTT. Protein: CSARRRAGNQPQHF.

The chain couples TRBV27 to TRBJ2-3, with D possibly being TRBD2 (7 bases). The germline V gene has CDR1 MNHEY and CDR2 SMNVEV (reference sequence). The CDR3 loop spans 12 amino acids. V was clipped by 6 bases and J by 4 bases, with 8 bases between them. This chain's CDR3 is CASSGGPDTQYF. CDR3 nucleotides: TGTGCCAGCAGCGGGGGGCCAGATACGCAGTATTTT.

The V and J genes are TRBV3-1 and TRBJ1-1, with D possibly being TRBD1 (6 bases). Germline CDR1 LGHDT, CDR2 YNNKEL (reference sequence). Trimming took 6 bases from V and 6 from J, leaving 17 bases between them. This CDR3 has 14 residues. The CDR3 sequence: CASRAGAGRSEAFF. The CDR3 DNA reads as TGTGCCAGCAGGGCAGGGGCTGGGAGATCTGAAGCTTTCTTT.

The chain recombines TRBV29-1 with TRBJ1-2; D is uncertain. Trimming removed 3 bases at V and 0 bases at J, with 5 bases between. From germline, CDR1 is SQVTM and CDR2 ANQGSEA. CDR3 length: 12 residues. CDR3 DNA sequence: TGCAGCGTTGAGGAATCTAACTATGGCTACACCTTC. This encodes CSVEESNYGYTF. Looking up the rest from reference TRBV29-1 and TRBJ1-2 gives the full variable domain: SAVISQKPSRDICQRGTSLTIQCQVDSQVTMMFWYRQQPGQSLTLIATANQGSEATYESGFVIDKFPISRPNLTFSTLTVSNMSPEDSSIYLCSVEESNYGYTFGSGTRLTVV.

The rearrangement uses TRBV3-1 and TRBJ2-2; TRBD1 might be the D (6 bases). The germline V gene has CDR1 LGHDT and CDR2 YNNKEL (reference sequence). V was clipped by 6 bases and J by 6 bases, with 14 bases between them. There are 14 residues in the CDR3. The CDR3 DNA is TGTGCCAGCAGACCCCAGGGGTCCTCCGGGGAGCTGTTTTTT. Amino acid sequence: CASRPQGSSGELFF.

The J gene is TRBJ1-2, the V gene TRBV29-1, with 7 bases lining up with TRBD1. The CDR3 runs to 12 residues. Germline CDR1 SQVTM, CDR2 ANQGSEA. CDR3 amino acids: CSATGLNYGYTF. The CDR3 DNA reads TGCAGTGCGACAGGGTTAAACTATGGCTACACCTTC. The full variable domain, rest sourced from reference TRBV29-1 and TRBJ1-2, is SAVISQKPSRDICQRGTSLTIQCQVDSQVTMMFWYRQQPGQSLTLIATANQGSEATYESGFVIDKFPISRPNLTFSTLTVSNMSPEDSSIYLCSATGLNYGYTFGSGTRLTVV.